This T cell receptor beta chain was captured in a study of CD8 T cells in Susac syndrome. This clonotype appeared a single time. Losses at the gene ends were 5 bases for V and 1 base for J; bases not matched to a gene: 6. The CDR3 runs 15 residues. In germline, CDR1 is SEHNR, CDR2 FQNEAQ (reference sequence). A quantity of about 0.5 to 1 ug RNA underwent reverse transcription using random hexamers. TCRdb used MiXCR to reprocess the immunoSEQ multiplex PCR reads, holding one entry per CDR3 protein. The profile covers approximately 210,000 distinct CDR3 sequences, with 94% appearing a single time and about 0.14% taken by the ten largest.

The genes are TRBV7-9 and TRBJ1-1; 8 nucleotides agree with TRBD1. The sequencing sample was made of CD4+ T cells from PBMCs. The sequence derives from a human donor with Susac syndrome. In nucleotides, the CDR3 is TGTGCCAGCAGCCTTAGGACAGGGCCGAACACTGAAGCTTTCTTT. The encoded protein is CASSLRTGPNTEAFF.